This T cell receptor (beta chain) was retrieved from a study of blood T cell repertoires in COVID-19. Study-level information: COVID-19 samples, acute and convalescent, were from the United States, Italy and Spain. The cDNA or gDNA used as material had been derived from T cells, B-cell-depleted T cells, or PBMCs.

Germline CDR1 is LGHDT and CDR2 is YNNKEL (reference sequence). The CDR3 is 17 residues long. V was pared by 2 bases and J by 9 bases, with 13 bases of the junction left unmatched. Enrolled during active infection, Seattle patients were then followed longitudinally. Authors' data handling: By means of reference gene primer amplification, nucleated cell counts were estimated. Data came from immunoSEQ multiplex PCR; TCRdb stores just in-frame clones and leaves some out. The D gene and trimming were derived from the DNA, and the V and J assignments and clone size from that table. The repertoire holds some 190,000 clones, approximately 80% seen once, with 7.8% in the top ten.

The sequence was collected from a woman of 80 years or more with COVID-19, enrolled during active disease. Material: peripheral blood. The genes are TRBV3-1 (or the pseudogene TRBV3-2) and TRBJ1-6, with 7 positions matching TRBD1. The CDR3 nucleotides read TGTGCCAGCAGCCAAACCCGCCTAGTAGGGGGCGGTTCACCCCTCCACTTT. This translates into CASSQTRLVGGGSPLHF.